Each of the 31 T cell receptor beta chains below was sequenced from the same sample in a study of T cell clonality in common variable immunodeficiency (dated by TCRdb to the mid-2010s). Library prep was done by the immunoSEQ multiplex PCR assay. The table was pulled from immuneACCESS by TCRdb, which kept in-frame rearrangements only. Such tables lose some clones; where checked, under half of the loss comes from unresolved V genes, and the rest has no known cause. For this sample the table reports under 50,000 clones, with no clone seen just once. The leading ten clones occupy approximately 6.2% of the sample. Material: peripheral blood mononuclear cells. The receptors were gathered from a person between 18 and 75 years old in good health.

There are many counts of this clone. The read ends 3 residues before the CDR3 terminus; that terminus is restored from the germline J gene. The rearrangement joins TRBV19 to TRBJ2-7; 8 bases align to TRBD1. V shed 5 bases, J shed 2 bases, and the junction held 2 bases outside the gene matches. This CDR3 region has 13 residues. Germline V gene data show CDR1 as LNHDA and CDR2 as SQIVND (reference sequence). CDR3 bases read: TGTGCCAGTAGTGAACAGGGGGCCTACGAG. Its translation: CASSEQGAYE. In full, the CDR3 reads CASSEQGAYEQYF.

This clone was seen at least ten times. The CDR3 goes on 3 residues after the read ends, and that part is filled in from the germline J gene. V gene TRBV20-1 combines with J gene TRBJ2-5; 7 bases map to TRBD2. Trimming at V came to 2 bases and at J to 2 bases, leaving 11 bases not matched to a gene. Germline CDR1 is DFQATT and CDR2 is SNEGSKA (reference sequence). The CDR3 is 16 amino acids. This chain's CDR3 is CSARLTAGVPQETQYF. CDR3 DNA, as far as it was read: TGCAGTGCTAGACTAACGGCGGGGGTACCTCAAGAGACC.

This clone was recorded at least ten times. Read sequence stops 3 residues before the CDR3 end, and the germline J gene provides the missing end. V usage is TRBV4-1 and J usage is TRBJ2-7, with 9 nucleotides matching TRBD1. Germline-derived CDR1 and CDR2 are MGHRA and YSYEKL. The junction had 4 bases not matched to a gene; V was cut back by 4 bases and J by 0 bases. The CDR3 spans 15 residues. The part of the CDR3 DNA that was read is TGCGCCAGCAGCCCCACAGGGGGCGACTCCTACGAG. Translating it yields CASSPTGGDSYE. The whole CDR3 is CASSPTGGDSYEQYF.

This clone has ten or more counts. The read finishes 3 residues shy of the CDR3 end, and the germline J gene is used to complete it. The chain recombines TRBV20-1 with TRBJ1-6; no clear D. CDR1 and CDR2 (germline): DFQATT, SNEGSKA (reference sequence). CDR3 size: 13 residues. Trimming pared 4 bases from V and 8 bases from J, leaving 12 bases between. The covered CDR3 bases are TGCAGTGCTAATCGGGGAAATGATTCACCC. Encoded protein: CSANRGNDSP. The full CDR3 protein reads CSANRGNDSPLHF.

The sample holds many counts of this clone. The read halts 3 residues ahead of the CDR3 end, with the missing end drawn from the germline J gene. The chain couples TRBV2 to TRBJ2-1, with 13 bases matching TRBD2. This CDR3 region has 15 residues. The V gene's germline CDR1 is SNHLY and CDR2 FYNNEI. The V and J ends lost 3 bases and 5 bases, in that order; junction bases with no gene match: 1. The CDR3 DNA, read in part, is TGTGCCAGCAGTGAGGGACTAGCGGGGAACAATGAG. This gives the protein CASSEGLAGNNE. Given in full, the CDR3 is CASSEGLAGNNEQFF. Combining the CDR3 with reference TRBV2 and TRBJ2-1 gives the whole variable domain EPEVTQTPSHQVTQMGQEVILRCVPISNHLYFYWYRQILGQKVEFLVSFYNNEISEKSEIFDDQFSVERPDGSNFTLKIRSTKLEDSAMYFCASSEGLAGNNEQFFGPGTRLTVL.

This clone showed up many times. The CDR3 end is not reached by the read, which stops 3 residues before it; the germline J gene fills it in. The chain is built from TRBV18 and TRBJ2-1, with D perhaps TRBD1 (6 bases). The V end was cut by 1 base, the J end by 6 bases, with 16 bases between. This CDR3 is built from 16 residues. The germline V gene has CDR1 KGHSH and CDR2 LQKENI. This CDR3 reads CASSPRNPAGVNEQFF. The CDR3 DNA, read in part, is TGTGCCAGCTCACCACGAAACCCTGCAGGGGTCAATGAG.

In this sample, this clone turned up many times. Read coverage stops 3 residues before the CDR3 terminus; the germline J gene supplies the remainder. The chain links TRBV2 to TRBJ1-5, with D perhaps TRBD1 (6 bases). This CDR3 comprises 15 residues. CDR1 and CDR2 from the germline V gene are SNHLY and FYNNEI. Trimming left V 7 bases short and J 1 base short, with 14 bases between. CDR3 DNA, as far as it was read: TGTGCCAGCACCTGGGGGCGACGGAGCAATCAGCCC. It specifies CASTWGRRSNQP. The full-length CDR3 reads as CASTWGRRSNQPQHF. Full variable domain (outside the CDR3, taken from reference TRBV2 and TRBJ1-5): EPEVTQTPSHQVTQMGQEVILRCVPISNHLYFYWYRQILGQKVEFLVSFYNNEISEKSEIFDDQFSVERPDGSNFTLKIRSTKLEDSAMYFCASTWGRRSNQPQHFGDGTRLSIL.

This clone came up a few times. CDR3 DNA (partial): TGTGCCAGCCCCGCGGGGGGGGGTGAA. Amino acid sequence: CASPAGGGE. The full CDR3 protein reads CASPAGGGEAFF. The J gene is TRBJ1-1, the V gene TRBV18, with TRBD1 as a possible D gene (5 bases). The read halts 3 residues ahead of the CDR3 end, with the missing end drawn from the germline J gene. V was cut by 8 bases and J by 7 bases, with 14 bases left in between. The CDR3 totals 12 residues. Germline V gene sequence: CDR1 KGHSH, CDR2 LQKENI.

Comment on this clone: The sequenced fragment ends 3 residues before the CDR3 boundary, so the rest is inferred from the germline J gene. The J gene is TRBJ2-7, the V gene TRBV10-2, with D hard to call. Germline V CDR1 and CDR2: WSHSY, SAAADI. V was cut by 10 bases and J by 3 bases, with 13 bases left in between. The CDR3 totals 12 residues. The CDR3 loop is CATRTAGYEQYF. CDR3 DNA (partial): TGCGCCACCCGCACAGCCGGCTACGAG.

The table lists this clone with many counts. The CDR3 extends 3 residues past the end of the read, so its final part is completed from the germline J gene. This sequence joins TRBV20-1 and TRBJ1-2; D possibly corresponds to TRBD1 (6 bases). The ends were cut back, 4 bases at V and 2 bases at J, with 14 bases in the middle. The CDR3 has 14 residues. CDR1 and CDR2 (germline): DFQATT, SNEGSKA (reference sequence). The CDR3 loop reads CSAIGQKTNYGYTF. The covered CDR3 bases are TGCAGTGCTATCGGACAGAAGACCAACTATGGC.

This clone was seen more than once but under ten times. Read data end 3 residues before the CDR3 end; the end is taken from the germline J gene. The chain joins TRBV19 to TRBJ2-7; 7 bases fit TRBD1. Germline V gives CDR1 LNHDA, CDR2 SQIVND (reference sequence). The CDR3 totals 13 residues. Germline trimming cut 7 bases from V and 6 bases from J; bases unmatched to any gene: 9. CDR3 DNA (partial): TGTGCCAGTACAAGGGACAGCTACTCCGAG. Translating gives CASTRDSYSE. The complete CDR3 reads CASTRDSYSEQYF.

This clone was recorded many times. Sequencing ends 3 residues short of the CDR3 end; the germline J gene provides the rest. This chain uses TRBV10-3 with TRBJ2-1; 7 bases line up with TRBD1. This CDR3 is 13 amino acids long. The ends lost 10 bases at V and 3 bases at J; junction bases unmatched: 6. Germline assignment: CDR1 ENHRY and CDR2 SYGVKD. The CDR3 bases that were read are TGTGCCACCACCGGACAGGACTACAATGAG. Amino acids: CATTGQDYNE. The whole CDR3 sequence reads CATTGQDYNEQFF.

This clone was detected ten times or more. The read gets to within 3 residues of the CDR3 end, and the germline J gene fills in the rest. The V gene is TRBV7-6, the J gene TRBJ1-1; D is undetermined. The CDR3 consists of 13 residues. Trimming removed 3 bases from V and 0 bases from J, with 5 bases in between. Germline V gene data show CDR1 as SGHVS and CDR2 as FNYEAQ. The DNA read from the CDR3 is TGTGCCAGCAGCTTTACACTGAACACTGAA. This gives the protein CASSFTLNTE. The entire CDR3 sequence reads CASSFTLNTEAFF.

This clone was detected only a few times. The read ends 3 residues shy of where the CDR3 ends; the end is completed using the germline J gene. V is TRBV2 and J is TRBJ2-7; D is ambiguous. The CDR3 length is 13 residues. Germline values: CDR1 SNHLY, CDR2 FYNNEI. V was shortened by 3 bases and J by 3 bases, with 9 bases between the two germline ends. The sequenced CDR3 bases are TGTGCCAGCAGTGACGACTTGGGCTACGAG. Protein: CASSDDLGYE. The full CDR3 sequence reads CASSDDLGYEQYF.

This clone was detected ten times or more. Sequence at one end of the junction differs from germline and may be a read error. The CDR3 end is not reached by the read, which stops 3 residues before it; the germline J gene fills it in. The chain recombines TRBV4-2 with TRBJ2-7, with TRBD2 identical over 11 bases. The CDR3 is made up of 15 amino acids. The germline gives CDR1 LGHNA, CDR2 YNFKEQ. The CDR3 bases that were read are TGCGCCAGCAGCCGGGGACTAGCGGTTTCCTACGAG. Its protein is CASSRGLAVSYE. The full-length CDR3 reads as CASSRGLAVSYEQYF.

Notes on this clone: From the germline J gene comes the end of the CDR3, since the read stops 3 residues before it. This chain links TRBV20-1 with TRBJ1-2; possible D gene TRBD1, 6 bases. CDR3 size: 13 residues. Germline lookup yields CDR1 DFQATT and CDR2 SNEGSKA (reference sequence). Here the CDR3 reads CSATPGAQETYTF. CDR3 DNA (partial): TGCAGTGCTACTCCAGGGGCCCAAGAGACC.

This clone was seen repeatedly, ten times or more. CDR3 DNA, as far as it was read: TGTGCCAGCTCACTAAGACAGGGGGCAAAAGAGACC. It is translated as CASSLRQGAKET. The CDR3 as a whole reads CASSLRQGAKETQYF. This chain links TRBV18 with TRBJ2-5; 10 bases are shared with TRBD1. Read sequence stops 3 residues before the CDR3 end, and the germline J gene provides the missing end. This CDR3 comprises 15 residues. Germline V gene lookup returns CDR1 KGHSH and CDR2 LQKENI. Trimming cost V 4 bases and J 3 bases; bases outside gene matches: 5.

This clone was detected many times. The CDR3 goes on 3 residues after the read ends, and that part is filled in from the germline J gene. The chain has TRBV5-1 and TRBJ1-1; no firm D call. Trimming shortened V by 5 bases and J by 4 bases, and 12 bases separated the two germline ends. The CDR3 consists of 13 residues. Germline V lookup: CDR1 SGHRS, CDR2 YFSETQ. The chain's CDR3 is CASSLGQATEAFF. The sequenced part of the CDR3 DNA is TGCGCCAGCAGTCTCGGCCAGGCCACTGAA.

This clone appeared many times. The read ends 3 residues shy of where the CDR3 ends; the end is completed using the germline J gene. The chain links TRBV12-3 or TRBV12-4 to TRBJ2-3, with TRBD2 matching 14 bases. With V trimmed by 6 bases and J by 4 bases, 9 bases remained unmatched. The CDR3 length is 17 residues. The sequenced CDR3 bases are TGTGCCAGCAGCTCGTGGACTAGCGGGGGGTCTTCAGATACG. This gives the protein CASSSWTSGGSSDT. The full CDR3 sequence reads CASSSWTSGGSSDTQYF.

Concerning this clone itself: The missing CDR3 end, 3 residues past where the read stops, is filled in from the germline J gene. The chain uses TRBV27 and TRBJ2-7; D not certain. The V and J ends lost 4 bases and 3 bases respectively, with 19 bases between them. This CDR3 has 16 amino acids. The germline V gene encodes CDR1 MNHEY and CDR2 SMNVEV (reference sequence). The CDR3 spells CASSSRYSEMLYEQYF. Incomplete CDR3 DNA: TGTGCCAGCAGTTCCCGTTATTCAGAGATGCTCTACGAG.

This clone was detected many times. The DNA ends 3 residues before the CDR3 does, and the rest of the CDR3 is filled in from the germline J gene. The chain uses TRBV29-1 and TRBJ1-4; D call uncertain. Trimming pared 1 base from V and 8 bases from J, leaving 8 bases between. Germline V gene sequence: CDR1 SQVTM, CDR2 ANQGSEA. This CDR3 contains 12 residues. The CDR3 protein is CSVEVGGEKLFF. Incomplete CDR3 DNA: TGCAGCGTTGAAGTGGGCGGGGAAAAA.

Many counts were recorded for this clone. The CDR3 extends 3 residues past the end of the read, so its final part is completed from the germline J gene. The V and J genes are TRBV30 and TRBJ1-6, with TRBD1 identical over 8 bases. Germline CDR1 and CDR2: GTSNPN and SVGIG (reference sequence). V lost 3 bases to trimming and J lost 5 bases; unmatched junction nucleotides: 9. The CDR3 extends over 16 amino acids. The part of the CDR3 DNA that was read is TGTGCCTGGAGACAGGACAGGGTGATACATAATTCACCC. This translates into CAWRQDRVIHNSP. The complete CDR3 reads CAWRQDRVIHNSPLHF.

This clone was observed at least ten times. The read ends 3 residues shy of where the CDR3 ends; the end is completed using the germline J gene. This rearrangement joins TRBV20-1 to TRBJ2-7; no definite D call. The CDR3 sequence is 15 residues long. V lost 0 bases and J lost 0, with 12 bases in between. Germline V lookup: CDR1 DFQATT, CDR2 SNEGSKA (reference sequence). This CDR3 is CSARDPARTSYEQYF. The CDR3 DNA, read in part, is TGCAGTGCTAGAGATCCGGCTAGAACCTCCTACGAG.

This clone showed up many times. The read ends 3 residues early relative to the CDR3; the germline J gene fills the gap. V and J are TRBV19 and TRBJ2-5, with D maybe TRBD1 (6 bases). Germline CDR1 LNHDA, CDR2 SQIVND (reference sequence). V lost 1 base and J 5 bases, leaving 11 bases between the germline ends. The CDR3 is 14 amino acids. This CDR3 reads CASSIVGGSETQYF. Incomplete CDR3 DNA: TGTGCCAGTAGTATAGTAGGGGGTTCGGAGACC. The whole variable domain, remainder taken from reference TRBV19 and TRBJ2-5, is DGGITQSPKYLFRKEGQNVTLSCEQNLNHDAMYWYRQDPGQGLRLIYYSQIVNDFQKGDIAEGYSVSREKKESFPLTVTSAQKNPTAFYLCASSIVGGSETQYFGPGTRLLVL.

This clone appeared many times. The read falls 3 residues short of the CDR3 end, and the missing part is taken from the germline J gene. V and J are TRBV7-2 and TRBJ2-3, with 7 positions matching TRBD1. Germline trimming cut 2 bases from V and 2 bases from J; bases unmatched to any gene: 4. The germline gives CDR1 SGHTA, CDR2 FQGNSA. The CDR3 extends over 15 amino acids. The CDR3 loop reads CASSLPGQNTDTQYF. The CDR3 bases that were read are TGTGCCAGCAGCTTACCGGGACAGAACACAGATACG.

This clone was recorded at least ten times. The read falls 3 residues short of the CDR3 end, and the missing part is taken from the germline J gene. This chain joins TRBV20-1 and TRBJ2-7, with 8 bases fitting TRBD1. The V and J ends lost 7 bases and 2 bases, in that order; junction bases with no gene match: 4. Germline V lookup: CDR1 DFQATT, CDR2 SNEGSKA (reference sequence). This CDR3 contains 12 residues. CDR3 region: CSVGQGPYEQYF. The CDR3 DNA, read in part, is TGCAGTGTCGGACAGGGCCCCTACGAG.

This clone was detected a few times. From the germline J gene comes the end of the CDR3, since the read stops 3 residues before it. The J gene is TRBJ1-1, the V gene TRBV18, with TRBD1 matching over 7 bases. CDR3 length: 15 residues. CDR1 and CDR2 (germline): KGHSH, LQKENI. With 0 bases clipped from V and 5 bases from J, the junction kept 6 bases outside the gene matches. CDR3 bases read: TGTGCCAGCTCACCACCGTCCCACAGGGGAACTGAA. Its protein is CASSPPSHRGTE. The CDR3 reads in full as CASSPPSHRGTEAFF.

This clone was picked up many times. The read ends 3 residues early relative to the CDR3; the germline J gene fills the gap. V is TRBV18 and J is TRBJ2-2; the match to TRBD2 covers 7 bases. Per the germline V gene, CDR1 is KGHSH and CDR2 is LQKENI. CDR3 length equals 14 residues. Here the CDR3 reads CASSPLGTNEKLFF. The CDR3 DNA, read in part, is TGTGCCAGCTCACCCTTGGGGACTAATGAAAAG. Variable domain in full (rest from reference TRBV18 and TRBJ2-2): NAGVMQNPRHLVRRRGQEARLRCSPMKGHSHVYWYRQLPEEGLKFMVYLQKENIIDESGMPKERFSAEFPKEGPSILRIQQVVRGDSAAYFCASSPLGTNEKLFFGEGSRLTVL.

This clone was recorded at least ten times. Read data end 3 residues before the CDR3 end; the end is taken from the germline J gene. The chain combines TRBV7-9 with TRBJ1-1, with unresolved D. The CDR3 has 12 amino acids. Germline V gene data show CDR1 as SEHNR and CDR2 as FQNEAQ (reference sequence). The V and J ends lost 5 bases and 5 bases respectively, with 9 bases between them. The part of the CDR3 DNA that was read is TGTGCCAGCAGCGCCCAAGCTACTGAA. Its translation: CASSAQATE. The complete CDR3 protein is CASSAQATEAFF.

This clone was seen repeatedly, ten times or more. Read sequence stops 3 residues before the CDR3 end, and the germline J gene provides the missing end. This sequence joins TRBV9 and TRBJ1-1; 7 positions match TRBD1. Unmatched junction bases numbered 5, after V lost 0 bases and J lost 6 bases. This CDR3 spans 14 amino acids. Germline V gene data show CDR1 as SGDLS and CDR2 as YYNGEE. CDR3 in amino acids: CASSVGQGVPEAFF. The CDR3 DNA, read in part, is TGTGCCAGCAGCGTAGGTCAGGGGGTCCCTGAA.

The sample holds many counts of this clone. The read halts 3 residues ahead of the CDR3 end, with the missing end drawn from the germline J gene. This chain uses TRBV7-2 with TRBJ2-1; 9 nucleotides agree with TRBD2. The V gene's germline CDR1 is SGHTA and CDR2 FQGNSA. The V gene end was trimmed by 0 bases and the J gene end by 4 bases; junction bases not matched to a gene: 4. The CDR3 is 16 amino acids. The sequenced part of the CDR3 DNA is TGTGCCAGCAGCTTAGCTAGCGGGGGTGAGTACAATGAG. This encodes CASSLASGGEYNE. From start to end, the CDR3 is CASSLASGGEYNEQFF.